The 28 T cell receptor beta chains in this list originate from one sample, sequenced in a study of cytomegalovirus exposure and HLA in healthy donors. 13 Jbeta primers and 60 Vbeta primers were used for the PCR. The method was immunoSEQ multiplex PCR; TCRdb's version includes in-frame clones alone and lacks a portion of them. The sample's table shows 50,000 or so clones. The sequenced material came from PBMCs. These receptors originate from a middle-aged woman in good health and CMV-seronegative.

As for this clone: Other DNA variants within this sample encode the same CDR3. This chain connects TRBV5-1 to TRBJ2-5; D not resolved. V was pared by 2 bases and J by 0 bases, with 8 bases between. Germline V gene data show CDR1 as SGHRS and CDR2 as YFSETQ. This CDR3 comprises 14 residues. The CDR3 is CASSFRPDQETQYF. The CDR3 DNA sequence: TGCGCCAGCAGCTTTCGTCCGGACCAAGAGACCCAGTACTTC.

The CDR3 DNA sequence: TGTGCCAGTAGTAGGCGGGGAGTGACCAACACCGGGGAGCTGTTTTTT. Its translation is CASSRRGVTNTGELFF. The chain recombines TRBV19 with TRBJ2-2, with D perhaps TRBD2 (6 bases). The CDR3 is made up of 16 amino acids. Germline CDR1 and CDR2: LNHDA and SQIVND (reference sequence). Trimming left V 4 bases short and J 2 bases short, with 14 bases between.

Remarks on this clone: The junction does not match germline at one end; this may be a read error. V gene TRBV4-3 combines with J gene TRBJ1-2; perhaps TRBD1 as D (6 bases). The CDR3 loop spans 16 amino acids. Germline V CDR1 and CDR2: LGHNA, YSLEER. CDR3: CASSQEGPGVEYGHTF. DNA for the CDR3: TGCGCCAGCAGCCAAGAAGGCCCAGGGGTAGAGTATGGCCACACCTTC.

The chain links TRBV19 to TRBJ2-1; 7 bases are a match to TRBD2. The J segment lost 1 base and the V segment lost 6 bases, leaving 12 bases of the junction unmatched. The CDR3 is 17 residues long. CDR1 is LNHDA and CDR2 is SQIVND in the germline V gene (reference sequence). The CDR3 sequence is CASRPFWREKSYNEQFF. The CDR3 DNA reads TGTGCCAGTAGGCCCTTTTGGCGGGAGAAGTCCTACAATGAGCAGTTCTTC. The whole variable domain, remainder taken from reference TRBV19 and TRBJ2-1, is DGGITQSPKYLFRKEGQNVTLSCEQNLNHDAMYWYRQDPGQGLRLIYYSQIVNDFQKGDIAEGYSVSREKKESFPLTVTSAQKNPTAFYLCASRPFWREKSYNEQFFGPGTRLTVL.

This chain connects TRBV5-8 to TRBJ1-5; a possible D gene is TRBD1 (6 bases). Germline loops: CDR1 SGHTS, CDR2 YDEGEE. The V end was cut by 0 bases, the J end by 2 bases, with 15 bases between. There are 17 residues in the CDR3. CDR3 region: CASSLVQGKGGNQPQHF. The CDR3 DNA follows: TGTGCCAGCAGCTTGGTTCAGGGCAAGGGGGGCAATCAGCCCCAGCATTTT.

The DNA for the CDR3 is TGTGCCAGCAGCCCCCGGAGGGGCGGCGAGACCCAGTACTTC. It is translated as CASSPRRGGETQYF. The chain employs TRBV6-1 and TRBJ2-5, with D tentatively TRBD2 (6 bases). With 6 bases removed from V and 5 bases from J, the gap between germline ends came to 16 bases. The germline V gene encodes CDR1 MNHNS and CDR2 SASEGT. There are 14 residues in the CDR3.

A word on this clone: Other DNA variants within this sample encode the same CDR3. The chain employs TRBV6-1 and TRBJ2-3, with D possibly TRBD2 on 6 matching bases. The V and J ends lost 5 bases and 5 bases respectively, with 11 bases between them. This CDR3 is built from 13 residues. Per germline, CDR1 MNHNS and CDR2 SASEGT. DNA for the CDR3: TGTGCCAGCAGTACATATAGCGGAGATACGCAGTATTTT. Protein sequence: CASSTYSGDTQYF.

The chain has TRBV5-1 and TRBJ1-1; D is possibly TRBD1 (6 bases). The CDR3 loop spans 13 amino acids. With 4 bases removed from V and 1 base from J, the gap between germline ends came to 8 bases. CDR1 is SGHRS and CDR2 is YFSETQ in the germline V gene. The CDR3 sequence: CASSPGQNTEAFF. CDR3 bases: TGCGCCAGCAGCCCGGGACAGAACACTGAAGCTTTCTTT.

This sequence joins TRBV28 and TRBJ2-1, with D unclear. The V gene's germline CDR1 is MDHEN and CDR2 SYDVKM. The CDR3 spans 10 residues. V lost 9 bases to trimming and J lost 7 bases, with 7 bases between them. CDR3 region: CARNGNEQFF. CDR3 in DNA: TGTGCCAGAAACGGGAATGAGCAGTTCTTC.

This chain joins TRBV28 and TRBJ2-7; TRBD2 matches 9 bases. The CDR3 length is 14 residues. Germline loops: CDR1 MDHEN, CDR2 SYDVKM. The V gene end was trimmed by 6 bases and the J gene end by 0 bases; junction bases not matched to a gene: 3. CDR3 protein: CASRYSGSSYEQYF. Here the CDR3 DNA reads TGTGCCAGCAGATATAGCGGGAGCTCCTACGAGCAGTACTTC.

V and J are TRBV28 and TRBJ2-5; 8 bases are a match to TRBD1. The V segment lost 5 bases and the J segment 2 bases; nucleotides outside the gene matches: 7. CDR3 size: 15 residues. CDR1 and CDR2 from the germline V gene are MDHEN and SYDVKM. The CDR3 loop is CASSIQGAGQETQYF. The CDR3 DNA is TGTGCCAGCAGTATTCAGGGGGCTGGTCAAGAGACCCAGTACTTC.

The chain recombines TRBV20-1 with TRBJ1-1; 7 nucleotides match TRBD1. V trimming: 2 bases; J trimming: 13 bases; junction bases outside the gene matches: 7. The CDR3 runs to 11 residues. The germline CDR1 and CDR2 sequences are DFQATT and SNEGSKA (reference sequence). For the CDR3, the DNA is TGCAGTGCTAGAACCCGGACAGGCGGTTTCTTT. As protein: CSARTRTGGFF.

The CDR3 DNA reads as TGTGCCAGCAGTTACTCGGGGCCAGGTTCAGGAAACACCATATATTTT. This encodes CASSYSGPGSGNTIYF. This chain joins TRBV6-5 and TRBJ1-3, with D maybe TRBD1 (5 bases). The V end was cut by 0 bases, the J end by 4 bases, with 13 bases between. This CDR3 has 16 residues. From germline, CDR1 is MNHEY and CDR2 SVGAGI.

The chain carries TRBV7-7 and TRBJ2-5; possible D gene TRBD1, 7 bases. The length of the CDR3 is 13 residues. Trimming cost V 3 bases and J 4 bases, with 9 bases left between them. Germline CDR1 is SSHAT and CDR2 is FNYEAQ (reference sequence). The CDR3 nucleotides are TGTGCCAGCAGCTTCCAGGGGGGAGAGACCCAGTACTTC. The encoded protein is CASSFQGGETQYF.

This chain uses TRBV7-2 with TRBJ2-1; no reliable D call. The germline V and J ends were trimmed by 7 bases and 9 bases, with 10 bases remaining between them. The CDR3 consists of 11 residues. In germline, CDR1 is SGHTA, CDR2 FQGNSA. CDR3 sequence reads: CASTPSVEQFF. CDR3 nucleotides: TGTGCCAGCACCCCTAGTGTTGAGCAGTTCTTC.

This chain uses TRBV10-3 with TRBJ1-5; 7 bases are shared with TRBD1. CDR3 size: 14 residues. V gave up 6 bases and J gave up 4 bases; unmatched junction bases: 6. CDR1 is ENHRY and CDR2 is SYGVKD in the germline V gene. The CDR3 nucleotides are TGTGCCATCAGAGGGACAGACGTTAATCAGCCCCAGCATTTT. This encodes CAIRGTDVNQPQHF.

This rearrangement joins TRBV18 to TRBJ1-1; D is possibly TRBD1 (6 bases). The CDR3 spans 14 residues. Trimming cost V 3 bases and J 1 base, with 9 bases left between them. The V gene's germline CDR1 is KGHSH and CDR2 LQKENI. Here the CDR3 reads CASSPGGANTEAFF. The DNA for the CDR3 is TGTGCCAGCTCACCGGGGGGGGCGAACACTGAAGCTTTCTTT.

J is TRBJ2-7 and V is TRBV10-3; 9 bases agree with TRBD2. Germline CDR1 reads ENHRY; CDR2 reads SYGVKD. The CDR3 has 15 residues. The junction had 5 bases not matched to a gene; V was cut back by 0 bases and J by 5 bases. This CDR3 is CAISESAGGLNEQYF. The CDR3 region has the DNA TGTGCCATCAGTGAGTCGGCGGGGGGGCTGAACGAGCAGTACTTC.

The chain combines TRBV10-3 with TRBJ2-3; 7 positions match TRBD2. Germline trimming cut 3 bases from V and 4 bases from J; bases unmatched to any gene: 7. CDR3 length equals 15 residues. The germline V gene encodes CDR1 ENHRY and CDR2 SYGVKD. The CDR3 spells CAISDRDYKADTQYF. Here the CDR3 DNA reads TGTGCCATCAGTGACCGGGACTATAAGGCAGATACGCAGTATTTT.

This chain uses TRBV5-1 with TRBJ1-2, with D tentatively TRBD1 (5 bases). CDR1 SGHRS and CDR2 YFSETQ come from the germline V gene. The CDR3 runs to 12 residues. V was cut by 5 bases and J by 5 bases, with 10 bases left in between. CDR3 sequence (DNA): TGCGCCAGCAGGGACACTATGTATGGCTACACCTTC. The encoded protein is CASRDTMYGYTF.

This rearrangement joins TRBV25-1 to TRBJ1-4; 7 bases are shared with TRBD1. There are 16 residues in the CDR3. Germline values: CDR1 MGHDK, CDR2 SYGVNS. The V segment lost 3 bases and the J segment 4 bases; nucleotides outside the gene matches: 8. The CDR3 reads CASSDFLQGSNEKLFF. The CDR3 bases are TGTGCCAGCAGTGACTTCCTACAGGGGAGTAATGAAAAACTGTTTTTT.

This rearrangement joins TRBV9 to TRBJ1-2, with TRBD1 identical over 9 bases. Germline V gives CDR1 SGDLS, CDR2 YYNGEE. CDR3 length: 14 residues. V lost 0 bases, J lost 6 bases, and 3 bases stayed unmatched. The CDR3 is CASSVEGTGNGYTF. CDR3 nucleotides: TGTGCCAGCAGCGTAGAGGGGACAGGGAATGGCTACACCTTC.

The rearrangement uses TRBV7-7 and TRBJ2-6; D is unresolved. The CDR3 is 16 residues long. Per the germline V gene, CDR1 is SSHAT and CDR2 is FNYEAQ (reference sequence). The ends were cut back, 11 bases at V and 2 bases at J, with 19 bases in the middle. The CDR3 region has the DNA TGTGCCGTATCTACTGTCGGGTCGGCTGGGGCCAACGTCCTGACTTTC. This encodes CAVSTVGSAGANVLTF.

J is TRBJ1-4 and V is TRBV4-2; D remains ambiguous. Germline V lookup: CDR1 LGHNA, CDR2 YNFKEQ. The CDR3 is made up of 16 amino acids. Trimming took 1 base from V and 0 from J, leaving 9 bases between them. The CDR3: CASSQGPAATNEKLFF. The DNA for the CDR3 is TGTGCCAGCAGCCAAGGCCCCGCAGCAACTAATGAAAAACTGTTTTTT.

The V and J genes are TRBV4-1 and TRBJ2-2; a weak D match, TRBD2 (6 bases). Germline loops: CDR1 MGHRA, CDR2 YSYEKL. With 0 bases removed from V and 6 bases from J, the gap between germline ends came to 17 bases. This CDR3 is built from 17 residues. CDR3 DNA sequence: TGCGCCAGCAGCCAAGATCTGGCGGGGACTCCCCCCGGGGAGCTGTTTTTT. Translated, it gives CASSQDLAGTPPGELFF.

The chain carries TRBV27 and TRBJ1-5, with D unresolved. CDR1 and CDR2 (germline): MNHEY, SMNVEV (reference sequence). The CDR3 length is 12 residues. Trimming stripped 5 bases from V and 4 bases from J, with 6 bases between. In DNA form, the CDR3 reads TGTGCCAGCAGTCCTCCTAATCAGCCCCAGCATTTT. Translation gives CASSPPNQPQHF.

The chain has TRBV5-8 and TRBJ2-1; D is unresolved. Trimming took 3 bases from V and 7 from J, leaving 8 bases between them. The CDR3 totals 12 residues. Looked up from germline, CDR1 is SGHTS and CDR2 is YDEGEE. In DNA form, the CDR3 reads TGTGCCAGCAGCTGGCGGCAGAATGAGCAGTTCTTC. Its translation: CASSWRQNEQFF.

This chain uses TRBV19 with TRBJ2-7; D is uncertain. Trimming shortened V by 11 bases and J by 5 bases, and 13 bases separated the two germline ends. The germline V gene encodes CDR1 LNHDA and CDR2 SQIVND (reference sequence). This CDR3 spans 11 amino acids. CDR3 loop: CAPPWHHEQYF. The CDR3 DNA is TGTGCCCCCCCATGGCATCACGAGCAGTACTTC.